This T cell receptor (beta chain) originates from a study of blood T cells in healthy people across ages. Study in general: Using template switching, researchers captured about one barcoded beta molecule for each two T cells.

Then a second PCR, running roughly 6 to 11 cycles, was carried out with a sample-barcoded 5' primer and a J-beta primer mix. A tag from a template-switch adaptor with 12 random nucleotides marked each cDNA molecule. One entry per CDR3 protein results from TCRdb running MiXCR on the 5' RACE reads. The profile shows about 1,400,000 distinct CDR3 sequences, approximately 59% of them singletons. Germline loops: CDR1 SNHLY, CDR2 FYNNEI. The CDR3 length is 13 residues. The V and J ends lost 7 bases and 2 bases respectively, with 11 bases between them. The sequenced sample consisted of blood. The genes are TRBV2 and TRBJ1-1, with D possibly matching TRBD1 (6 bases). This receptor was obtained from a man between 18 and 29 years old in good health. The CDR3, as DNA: TGTGCCAGCAAACAGGGAAGCAACACTGAAGCTTTCTTT. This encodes CASKQGSNTEAFF.